This T cell receptor beta chain is from a study of cytomegalovirus exposure and HLA in healthy donors. Sequencing was performed with immunoSEQ multiplex PCR; in TCRdb, only in-frame clones are kept and a portion is missing. The data show 140,000 or so clones, over 80% seen once. The length of the CDR3 is 14 residues. CDR1 is MNHNS and CDR2 is SASEGT in the germline V gene. V lost 1 base, J lost 13 bases, and 19 bases lay in between. The sequenced sample consisted of PBMCs. The source of this sequence is a man younger than 35 in good health and CMV-seropositive. The chain employs TRBV6-1 and TRBJ1-2, with D possibly matching TRBD1 (6 bases). CDR3 sequence reads: CASSEGFYAGDATF. The CDR3 DNA reads as TGTGCCAGCAGTGAAGGGTTTTATGCAGGGGATGCCACCTTC.